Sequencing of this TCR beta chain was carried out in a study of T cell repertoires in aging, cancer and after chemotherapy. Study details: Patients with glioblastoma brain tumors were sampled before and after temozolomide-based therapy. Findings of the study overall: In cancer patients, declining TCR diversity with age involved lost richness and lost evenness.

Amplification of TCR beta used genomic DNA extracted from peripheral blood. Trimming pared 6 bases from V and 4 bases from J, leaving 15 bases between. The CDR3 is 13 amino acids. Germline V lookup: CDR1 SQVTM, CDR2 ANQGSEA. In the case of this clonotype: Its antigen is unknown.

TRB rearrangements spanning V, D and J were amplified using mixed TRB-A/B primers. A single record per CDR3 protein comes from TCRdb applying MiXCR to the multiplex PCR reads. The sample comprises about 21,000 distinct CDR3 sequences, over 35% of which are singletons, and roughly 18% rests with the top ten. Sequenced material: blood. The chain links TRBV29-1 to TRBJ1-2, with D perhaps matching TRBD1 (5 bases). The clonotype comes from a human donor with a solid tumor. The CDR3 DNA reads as TGCAGCGTCGTCGGGGGGTCCCCCTATGGCTACACCTTC. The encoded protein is CSVVGGSPYGYTF.